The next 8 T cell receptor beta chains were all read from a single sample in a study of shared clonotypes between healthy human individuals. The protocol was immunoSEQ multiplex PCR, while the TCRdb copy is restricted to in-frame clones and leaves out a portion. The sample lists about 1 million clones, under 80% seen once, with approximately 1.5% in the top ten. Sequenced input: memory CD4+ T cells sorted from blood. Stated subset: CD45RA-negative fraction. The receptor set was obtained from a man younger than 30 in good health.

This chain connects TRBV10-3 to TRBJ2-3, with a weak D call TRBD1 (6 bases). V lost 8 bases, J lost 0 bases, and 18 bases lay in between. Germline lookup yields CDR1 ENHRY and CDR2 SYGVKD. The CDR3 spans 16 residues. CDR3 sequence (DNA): TGTGCCATCGGCGACCCGGGGACACCAAGCACAGATACGCAGTATTTT. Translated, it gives CAIGDPGTPSTDTQYF.

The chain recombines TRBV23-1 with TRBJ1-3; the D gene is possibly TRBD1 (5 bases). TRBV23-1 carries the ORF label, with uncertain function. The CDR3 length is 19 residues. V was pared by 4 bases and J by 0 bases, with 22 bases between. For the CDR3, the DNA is TGCGCCAGCAGTCTTCCCGACAGTAAACCAAATCACTCTGGAAACACCATATATTTT. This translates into CASSLPDSKPNHSGNTIYF.

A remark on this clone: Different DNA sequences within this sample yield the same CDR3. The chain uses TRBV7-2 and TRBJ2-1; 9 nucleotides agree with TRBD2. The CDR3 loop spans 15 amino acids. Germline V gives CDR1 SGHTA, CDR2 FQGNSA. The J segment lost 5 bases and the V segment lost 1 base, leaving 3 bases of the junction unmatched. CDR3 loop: CASSLGGRADNEQFF. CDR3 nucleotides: TGTGCCAGCAGCTTAGGCGGGAGGGCCGACAATGAGCAGTTCTTC.

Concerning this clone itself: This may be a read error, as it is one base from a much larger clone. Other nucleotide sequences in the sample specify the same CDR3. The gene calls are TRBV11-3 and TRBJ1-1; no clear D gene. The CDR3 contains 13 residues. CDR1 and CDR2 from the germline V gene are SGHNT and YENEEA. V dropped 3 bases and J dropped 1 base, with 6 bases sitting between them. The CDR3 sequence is CASSLEENTEAFF. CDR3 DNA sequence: TGTGCCAGCAGCTTGGAAGAGAACACTGAAGCTTTCTTT. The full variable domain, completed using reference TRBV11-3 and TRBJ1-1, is EAGVVQSPRYKIIEKKQPVAFWCNPISGHNTLYWYLQNLGQGPELLIRYENEEAVDDSQLPKDRFSAERLKGVDSTLKIQPAELGDSAVYLCASSLEENTEAFFGQGTRLTVV.

The CDR3 here is CASSQDLSGYEQYF. CDR3 nucleotides: TGCGCCAGCAGCCAAGATTTGAGCGGGTACGAGCAGTACTTC. The genes are TRBV4-3 and TRBJ2-7; TRBD2 might be the D (6 bases). CDR1 and CDR2 (germline): LGHNA, YSLEER. The ends were cut back, 0 bases at V and 4 bases at J, with 10 bases in the middle. This CDR3 comprises 14 residues.

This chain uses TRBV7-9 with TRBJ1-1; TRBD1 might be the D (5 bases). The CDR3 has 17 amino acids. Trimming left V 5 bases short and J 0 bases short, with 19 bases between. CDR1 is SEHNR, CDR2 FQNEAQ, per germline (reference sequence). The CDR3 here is CASSRIFTGLLNTEAFF. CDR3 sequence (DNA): TGTGCCAGCAGCCGGATCTTCACAGGACTATTGAACACTGAAGCTTTCTTT.

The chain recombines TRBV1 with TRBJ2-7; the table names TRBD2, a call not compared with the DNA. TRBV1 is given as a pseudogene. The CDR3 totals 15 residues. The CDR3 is CTSGQGGTSVYEQYF. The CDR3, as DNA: TGCACCAGCGGGCAGGGAGGGACTAGCGTCTACGAGCAGTACTTC.

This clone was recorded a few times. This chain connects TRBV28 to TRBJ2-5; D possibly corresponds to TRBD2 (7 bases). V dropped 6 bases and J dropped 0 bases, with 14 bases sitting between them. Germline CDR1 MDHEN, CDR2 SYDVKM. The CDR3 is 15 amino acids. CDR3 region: CASRPGGLYQETQYF. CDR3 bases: TGTGCCAGCAGGCCGGGGGGCCTGTACCAAGAGACCCAGTACTTC. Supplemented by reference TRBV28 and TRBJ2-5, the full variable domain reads DVKVTQSSRYLVKRTGEKVFLECVQDMDHENMFWYRQDPGLGLRLIYFSYDVKMKEKGDIPEGYSVSREKKERFSLILESASTNQTSMYLCASRPGGLYQETQYFGPGTRLLVL.